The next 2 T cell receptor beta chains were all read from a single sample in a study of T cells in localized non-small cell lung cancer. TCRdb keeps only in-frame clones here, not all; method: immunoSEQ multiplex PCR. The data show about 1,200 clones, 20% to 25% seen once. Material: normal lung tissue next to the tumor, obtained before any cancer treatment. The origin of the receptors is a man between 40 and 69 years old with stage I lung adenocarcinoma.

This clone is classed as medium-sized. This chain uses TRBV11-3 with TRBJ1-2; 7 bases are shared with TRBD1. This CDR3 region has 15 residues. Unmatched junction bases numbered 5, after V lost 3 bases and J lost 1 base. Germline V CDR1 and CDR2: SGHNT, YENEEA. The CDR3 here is CASSLVNRGNYGYTF. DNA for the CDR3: TGTGCCAGCAGCTTGGTAAACAGGGGTAACTATGGCTACACCTTC.

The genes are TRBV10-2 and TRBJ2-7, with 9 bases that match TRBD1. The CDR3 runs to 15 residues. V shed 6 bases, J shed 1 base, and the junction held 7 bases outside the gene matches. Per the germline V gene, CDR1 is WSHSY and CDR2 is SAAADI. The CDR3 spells CASRDLGTGSYEQYF. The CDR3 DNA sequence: TGCGCCAGCAGGGACCTTGGGACAGGGTCCTACGAGCAGTACTTC.